This TCR beta chain was documented in a study of control samples from healthy donors and cancer patients. Only in-frame clones appear in the TCRdb table, and some are missing; sequencing was by immunoSEQ multiplex PCR. The table lists more than 110,000 clones, roughly 92% of them singletons. Germline values: CDR1 MGHRA, CDR2 YSYEKL. This CDR3 comprises 15 residues. Trimming at V came to 1 base and at J to 7 bases, leaving 8 bases not matched to a gene. This clone was counted a single time. The V and J genes are TRBV4-1 and TRBJ2-7; 9 nucleotides agree with TRBD1. The clonotype was recovered from a man aged 25 to 45 in good health. Sequenced: blood. CDR3 sequence reads: CASSQAGQGGLEQYF. In DNA, the CDR3 is TGCGCCAGCAGCCAAGCGGGACAGGGTGGCCTGGAGCAGTACTTC.